A single sample is the source of the 20 T cell receptor beta chains below, sequenced in a study of blood T cell repertoires in COVID-19 (dated by TCRdb to 2018 to 2020). Receptors were amplified or captured by the immunoSEQ multiplex PCR assay. The table comes from immuneACCESS by way of TCRdb, which keeps in-frame sequences with V and J called. Part of the clones is missing from these tables; in studies checked, under half for an unresolved V gene and the rest for unknown reasons. This sample lists 200,000 to 250,000 clones; more than 75% were detected once. 3.5% to 5% of the sample is in the top ten clones. Sequencing was carried out using peripheral blood. The receptors come from a man aged 45-60 years with acute or convalescent COVID-19.

The rearrangement links TRBV2 to TRBJ2-7; 8 nucleotides match TRBD1. J lost 3 bases, V lost 6 bases, and 10 bases had no gene match. CDR3 length: 15 amino acids. Germline V gives CDR1 SNHLY, CDR2 FYNNEI. The CDR3 DNA reads TGTGCCAGCAGCCCTGGACAGGGAGTCGGCTACGAGCAGTACTTC. Translating gives CASSPGQGVGYEQYF.

The rearrangement links TRBV11-1 to TRBJ2-7; D may be TRBD1 (7 bases). The V gene lost 3 bases and the J gene lost 3 bases, with 9 bases spanning the gap. Germline CDR1 SGHAT, CDR2 FQDESV (reference sequence). This CDR3 comprises 13 residues. The CDR3, as DNA: TGTGCCAGCAGCTTCAGGGGGGACTACGAGCAGTACTTC. It codes for CASSFRGDYEQYF.

This clone was observed a handful of times. The rearrangement uses TRBV14 and TRBJ1-3, with D unclear. Germline-derived CDR1 and CDR2 are SGHDN and FVKESK. This CDR3 spans 11 amino acids. Trimming pared 10 bases from V and 0 bases from J, leaving 4 bases between. In nucleotides, the CDR3 is TGTGCCATCCTCTCTGGAAACACCATATATTTT. This encodes CAILSGNTIYF. The full variable domain, completed using reference TRBV14 and TRBJ1-3, is EAGVTQFPSHSVIEKGQTVTLRCDPISGHDNLYWYRRVMGKEIKFLLHFVKESKQDESGMPNNRFLAERTGGTYSTLKVQPAELEDSGVYFCAILSGNTIYFGEGSWLTVV.

J is TRBJ1-2 and V is TRBV6-5, with 10 nucleotides matching TRBD1. The V gene's germline CDR1 is MNHEY and CDR2 SVGAGI. The CDR3 consists of 15 residues. With 3 bases clipped from V and 0 bases from J, the junction kept 1 base outside the gene matches. Here the CDR3 reads CASSYGTGANYGYTF. In DNA, the CDR3 is TGTGCCAGCAGTTATGGGACAGGGGCTAACTATGGCTACACCTTC.

The chain employs TRBV6-5 and TRBJ2-7; maybe TRBD1 (5 bases). Germline V CDR1 and CDR2: MNHEY, SVGAGI. V was trimmed by 7 bases and J by 0 bases, leaving 10 bases between them. The CDR3 contains 13 residues. The CDR3 DNA sequence: TGTGCCAGCACCCCTACAGGCTCCTACGAGCAGTACTTC. Encoded protein: CASTPTGSYEQYF.

The chain recombines TRBV11-2 with TRBJ1-2; D uncertain. Germline loops: CDR1 SGHAT, CDR2 FQNNGV. This CDR3 contains 15 residues. V lost 5 bases to trimming and J lost 4 bases, with 17 bases between them. Here the CDR3 reads CASSPRTEGPYGYTF. The CDR3 coding sequence is TGTGCCAGCAGCCCCAGGACGGAGGGCCCCTATGGCTACACCTTC.

The chain is built from TRBV19 and TRBJ1-6; 10 positions agree with TRBD1. After removal of 3 bases from V and 7 bases from J, the junction contained 12 bases not matched to a gene. Per the germline V gene, CDR1 is LNHDA and CDR2 is SQIVND (reference sequence). CDR3 size: 18 residues. The CDR3 sequence: CASSMRAGTGERNSPLHF. Written as DNA, the CDR3 is TGTGCCAGTAGTATGCGGGCGGGGACAGGGGAAAGGAATTCACCCCTCCACTTT.

This clone was detected a few times. The V and J genes are TRBV27 and TRBJ1-4, with D perhaps TRBD1 (5 bases). The V gene lost 4 bases and the J gene lost 5 bases, with 14 bases spanning the gap. The V gene's germline CDR1 is MNHEY and CDR2 SMNVEV (reference sequence). This CDR3 contains 15 residues. The CDR3 sequence is CASSSSTAGNEKLFF. The CDR3 nucleotides read TGTGCCAGCAGTTCATCTACGGCAGGGAATGAAAAACTGTTTTTT. Filled out from reference TRBV27 and TRBJ1-4, the complete variable domain reads EAQVTQNPRYLITVTGKKLTVTCSQNMNHEYMSWYRQDPGLGLRQIYYSMNVEVTDKGDVPEGYKVSRKEKRNFPLILESPSPNQTSLYFCASSSSTAGNEKLFFGSGTQLSVL.

As DNA, the CDR3 is TGTGCCAGCAGCAACTTAGGACAGGCTTATGGCTACACCTTC. It translates to CASSNLGQAYGYTF. This chain links TRBV9 with TRBJ1-2; 7 positions agree with TRBD1. Per the germline V gene, CDR1 is SGDLS and CDR2 is YYNGEE. The CDR3 spans 14 residues. V was clipped by 4 bases and J by 5 bases; unmatched bases: 8.

V is TRBV21-1 and J is TRBJ2-1; the table names TRBD1, a call not compared with the DNA. TRBV21-1 is described as a pseudogene. This CDR3 spans 11 amino acids. The CDR3 DNA reads TGTGCCAGCAGCTGGCACAATGAGCAGTTCTTC. Residues: CASSWHNEQFF.

This chain connects TRBV9 to TRBJ2-7; 7 nucleotides line up with TRBD2. V shed 0 bases, J shed 2 bases, and the junction held 8 bases outside the gene matches. Germline CDR1 is SGDLS and CDR2 is YYNGEE. The CDR3 is 16 residues long. DNA for the CDR3: TGTGCCAGCAGCGTAGAGATGTTGGGAGGGCCCTACGAGCAGTACTTC. This sequence encodes CASSVEMLGGPYEQYF.

The CDR3 loop is CAWSVTGSVKNIQYF. CDR3 DNA: TGTGCCTGGAGTGTGACGGGGTCGGTCAAAAACATTCAGTACTTC. The V and J genes are TRBV30 and TRBJ2-4; a weak D match, TRBD2 (5 bases). Per the germline V gene, CDR1 is GTSNPN and CDR2 is SVGIG (reference sequence). The CDR3 spans 15 residues. The V end lost 0 bases, the J end lost 3 bases, and 12 bases lay between the germline ends.

V gene TRBV7-9 combines with J gene TRBJ2-3; the D gene is possibly TRBD1 (7 bases). Germline-derived CDR1 and CDR2 are SEHNR and FQNEAQ (reference sequence). This CDR3 spans 15 amino acids. V lost 4 bases and J 4 bases, leaving 15 bases between the germline ends. The CDR3 coding sequence is TGTGCCAGCAGCTATAGGGCAGGGGGGTCAGATACGCAGTATTTT. It is translated as CASSYRAGGSDTQYF.

The chain employs TRBV6-5 and TRBJ2-2, with 10 bases matching TRBD1. Unmatched junction bases numbered 7, after V lost 6 bases and J lost 6 bases. Looked up from germline, CDR1 is MNHEY and CDR2 is SVGAGI. This CDR3 comprises 15 residues. CDR3 bases: TGTGCCAGCAGCTCCGGGACAGGGGTCCCCGGGGAGCTGTTTTTT. Protein: CASSSGTGVPGELFF.

The V and J genes are TRBV5-4 and TRBJ1-2; D is perhaps TRBD1 (6 bases). V lost 2 bases, J lost 5 bases, and 16 bases lay in between. This CDR3 contains 15 residues. The germline V gene has CDR1 SGHNT and CDR2 YYREEE (reference sequence). CDR3 loop: CASSLTPGDLYGYTF. DNA for the CDR3: TGTGCCAGCAGCTTAACACCAGGGGATTTATATGGCTACACCTTC.

The sample holds one count of this clone. The CDR3 nucleotides read TGTGCCTGGAGTGGCCGGGGGGAAAAACTGTTTTTT. Protein sequence: CAWSGRGEKLFF. The rearrangement joins TRBV30 to TRBJ1-4; D might be TRBD1 (5 bases). Trimming took 1 base from V and 8 from J, leaving 8 bases between them. This CDR3 has 12 residues. Germline V gene sequence: CDR1 GTSNPN, CDR2 SVGIG (reference sequence).

The rearrangement links TRBV11-3 to TRBJ2-2, with D perhaps TRBD2 (5 bases). V was clipped by 6 bases and J by 4 bases, with 9 bases between them. From germline, CDR1 is SGHNT and CDR2 YENEEA. The CDR3 extends over 13 amino acids. The CDR3 is CASSRGLTGELFF. DNA of the CDR3: TGTGCCAGCAGTCGCGGACTCACCGGGGAGCTGTTTTTT.

This clone has a single count. The chain recombines TRBV27 with TRBJ2-3; D not resolved. V gave up 1 base and J gave up 4 bases, with 15 bases separating them. This CDR3 spans 16 amino acids. Germline V gene lookup returns CDR1 MNHEY and CDR2 SMNVEV (reference sequence). The CDR3 region has the DNA TGTGCCAGCAGTTTATTGGGTACCGGGTCCTCAGATACGCAGTATTTT. Amino acids: CASSLLGTGSSDTQYF.

This chain connects TRBV3-1 (or the pseudogene TRBV3-2) to TRBJ1-1; maybe TRBD1 (6 bases). The length of the CDR3 is 12 residues. Germline loops: CDR1 LGHDT, CDR2 YNNKEL (reference sequence). Between the trimmed V and J ends, which lost 3 bases and 8 bases, there was a span of 10 bases. As DNA, the CDR3 is TGTGCCAGCAGCCAGAACAGGGCGGAAGCTTTCTTT. This gives the protein CASSQNRAEAFF.

The rearrangement links TRBV18 to TRBJ1-2; no definite D call. V dropped 3 bases and J dropped 0 bases, with 8 bases sitting between them. The CDR3 runs 14 residues. CDR1 is KGHSH, CDR2 LQKENI, per germline. CDR3 DNA sequence: TGTGCCAGCTCACCTCCCTATTCTAACTATGGCTACACCTTC. Its protein is CASSPPYSNYGYTF.